These T cell receptor beta chains were read from a single sample in a study of shared clonotypes between healthy human individuals. Here immunoSEQ multiplex PCR was the method, and the copy in TCRdb shows in-frame clones only, minus some. The sample includes 2,500,000 or so clones, about 90% of them seen just once. Sequencing was performed on naive CD4+ T cells from PBMCs. The receptors shown here come from a man aged 18 to 29 in good health. Some clones in this sample may be carry-over from other donors' samples. CDR3s leave out the opening cysteine and the closing phenylalanine or tryptophan.

v_gene,j_gene,CDR3aa
TRBV25-1,TRBJ1-1,ASSDRRVRNTEAF
TRBV6-1,TRBJ2-1,ASSEDGRDNEQF
TRBV6-1,TRBJ2-7,ASREAGIGYEQY
TRBV2,TRBJ2-5,ASSGGTSVAETQY
TRBV19,TRBJ2-1,ASIGSHLSYNEQF
TRBV5-1,TRBJ1-2,ASSSETGMGYT
TRBV7-8,TRBJ2-1,ASSQPLAGDSYNEQF
TRBV2,TRBJ1-1,ASRDQGNTEAF
TRBV11-2,TRBJ2-1,ASSLDGGEQF
TRBV19,TRBJ2-2,ASNGPGAPNTGELF
TRBV2,TRBJ1-1,ASRFAVHTAEAF
TRBV6-1,TRBJ1-4,ASSEDLGRGTNEKLF
TRBV28,TRBJ1-5,ASSRGGPNQPQH
TRBV18,TRBJ1-1,ASSLLQGAGTEAF
TRBV6-5,TRBJ1-2,ASSSTRDGYT
TRBV14,TRBJ2-2,ASSQEGVGRELF
TRBV5-6,TRBJ2-1,ASSRRLAGADEQF
TRBV19,TRBJ2-7,ASSMESGRSYEQY
TRBV11-2,TRBJ2-7,ASSLVRDRVAGQY
TRBV2,TRBJ1-1,ASRQDREYTEAF
TRBV7-6,TRBJ2-5,ASSLGSWETQY
TRBV28,TRBJ2-7,ASSRTPTYEQY
TRBV5-4,TRBJ2-7,ASSFDRVPYEQY
TRBV29-1,TRBJ2-2,SVFGHLTGELF
TRBV19,TRBJ2-1,ASSMRTSGWDYNEQF
TRBV27,TRBJ2-3,ASSLSVPRGWDTDTQY
TRBV19,TRBJ1-1,ASSIGMNTEAF
TRBV14,TRBJ2-1,ASSRYRDREYNEQF
TRBV19,TRBJ2-5,ASRASSGRETQY